This T cell receptor beta chain emerged from a study of T cells in Graves' hyperthyroidism and ophthalmopathy (dated by TCRdb to the late 2010s). Background for the entire study: Peripheral blood was collected at initial diagnosis, before any treatment. The study also compared thyroid tissue and blood T-cell repertoires from 5 to 7 Graves' hyperthyroidism patients. To identify distinguishing TCR V-J signatures, a discovery cohort of about 100 patients was used, comprising 43 with Graves' ophthalmopathy and under 60 with stable Graves' hyperthyroidism. Prospective prediction of ophthalmopathy was tested in an independent validation cohort consisting of 18 hyperthyroidism patients and some 15 patients who later progressed to ophthalmopathy. After sampling, hyperthyroidism patients received methimazole starting at 30 mg daily, and ophthalmopathy patients received high-dose intravenous methylprednisolone. According to the paper, TCR Vbeta CDR3 sequencing was carried out on about 140 peripheral blood samples, which came from around 43 ophthalmopathy, 70 to 80 hyperthyroidism and about 17 progressor patients. For training and testing, the 100 or so patients in the discovery cohort were randomly divided in a 7:3 ratio.

Overall study results and their limits: Most expanded thyroid clonotypes (frequency above 0.001) were also detected in blood, a finding suggesting that blood repertoires may reflect thyroid immune responses. In cross-validation, a model built on a 13 V-J signature told ophthalmopathy apart from stable hyperthyroidism with just under 90% sensitivity and approximately 84% specificity, and in testing the same model reached 80%/75%. No statistical method was used to fix the sample size in advance, and group allocation was not hidden from the investigators. In validation, the model predicted progression to ophthalmopathy with just under 71% sensitivity and 72% to 75% specificity, a median of 6.5 months before onset.

This clonotype came up a few times. The specificity of this receptor is unknown. Base qualities were left out, and no much larger clone turns up one base away. Ophthalmopathy patients had moderately to severely active disease, with a Clinical Activity Score of 3 or more, a NOSPECS grade of 4 or more, and a disease duration of less than 3 months. Any patient with an uncontrolled infection, another autoimmune disease, pregnancy or lactation was excluded. Clinical symptoms, serum thyroxine and TRAb, thyroid ultrasound, and orbital computed tomography formed the basis for the diagnoses. PBMCs were separated from approximately 10 ml of fresh peripheral blood using Ficoll-Paque density gradient centrifugation. Total RNA was extracted with Trizol reagent, and quality was checked on an Agilent 2100 Bioanalyzer. TCR beta CDR3 regions were amplified from RNA transcripts. For the first round of RT-PCR on the TCR CDR3, the HTBI primer set was used together with the Qiagen OneStep RT-PCR kit. Libraries were constructed in a second round of multiplex PCR, after which size selection and purification were carried out. The libraries were sequenced on an Illumina HiSeq2000 using paired-end 100 bp reads. Per the source publication's procedure: SOAPnuke was used to process the raw data, removing reads that contained adapters or uncalled bases, had a mean Phred below 15, or lacked an exact match to the constant primer or identifier. COPE v1.2.5 was used to merge high-quality paired reads, and clonotypes were defined as unique nucleotide sequences. MiTCR v1.1 was used to align the clonotypes against IMGT TRBV, TRBD and TRBJ reference segments. The analysis was restricted to V-J combinations with a frequency above 0.0001, which together covered 99.2% of the repertoires. The TCS score was defined as F50 (clonal expansion) divided by E x V (chaos), with BLOSUM62-based TCRdist calculated between CDR3 peptides within each V-J. Welch's t-statistics and random forest reduced around 520 V-J features to about 13, which were used in a naive Bayes classifier (R e1071). Clones were called with MiXCR by TCRdb after fastp trimmed the public reads at Q25, and only in-frame beta chains were retained. Rows merge per CDR3 protein into single entries with the most common DNA and genes. These V and J calls originate from TCRdb's pipeline instead of the authors' own analysis. The table for this sample lists hundreds of thousands of distinct CDR3 sequences; 17% of them were counted only once. Jointly, the top ten make up roughly a sixth of the sample.

The sequence was obtained from a woman aged 18-35 years with Graves' ophthalmopathy. Material: blood.

The DNA sequence is as follows: TGTGCCAGCAGTTGGCTTCAGGGGAATCAGCCCCAGCATTTT. Translated, it reads CASSWLQGNQPQHF. This sequence uses TRBV28 and TRBJ1-5; possibly the D gene is TRBD1, per 6 matching bases. The germline V gene gives CDR1 as MDHEN and CDR2 as SYDVKM. Counted from cysteine to phenylalanine, this CDR3 has 14 amino acids. The kept DNA is CDR3 alone, 42 bases in frame from the first base. The germline ends are 11 bases apart after V is trimmed by 4 bases and J by 4 bases.